These 30 T cell receptor beta chains were sequenced from one sample in a study of blood T cell repertoires in COVID-19. Here immunoSEQ multiplex PCR was the method, and the copy in TCRdb shows in-frame clones only, minus some. The table includes some 240,000 clones, roughly 84% detected once. Sequenced: peripheral blood. Receptors originate from a woman between 40 and 50 years old who had recovered from COVID-19.

The gene calls are TRBV7-9 and TRBJ1-4; the D gene is possibly TRBD1 (6 bases). The CDR3 is 16 amino acids. V lost 5 bases and J 8 bases, leaving 21 bases between the germline ends. Germline V lookup: CDR1 SEHNR, CDR2 FQNEAQ (reference sequence). CDR3 sequence: CASSARRDTRREKLFF. The DNA of the CDR3 is TGTGCCAGCAGCGCTAGACGGGACACGCGTCGGGAAAAACTGTTTTTT.

The V gene is TRBV5-4, the J gene TRBJ1-1; a weak D match, TRBD1 (6 bases). Germline V gene data show CDR1 as SGHNT and CDR2 as YYREEE (reference sequence). This CDR3 is 13 amino acids long. Between the trimmed V and J ends, which lost 4 bases and 2 bases, there was a span of 9 bases. The CDR3 DNA reads as TGTGCCAGCAGCCGACAGGCCAACACTGAAGCTTTCTTT. This translates into CASSRQANTEAFF.

This clone has a handful of counts. The same CDR3 also results from other DNA sequences found in this sample. The genes are TRBV5-6 and TRBJ1-2, with D possibly being TRBD1 (6 bases). V lost 4 bases and J lost 2, with 9 bases in between. CDR3 length: 13 amino acids. Germline V gene lookup returns CDR1 SGHDT and CDR2 YYEEEE. The CDR3 nucleotides are TGTGCCAGCAGCCAAGACAGGAACTATGGCTACACCTTC. This encodes CASSQDRNYGYTF.

This clone was counted a single time. V usage is TRBV6-5 and J usage is TRBJ2-7; TRBD1 agrees at 10 bases. With 11 bases clipped from V and 5 bases from J, the junction kept 9 bases outside the gene matches. Looked up from germline, CDR1 is MNHEY and CDR2 is SVGAGI. This CDR3 comprises 13 residues. As DNA, the CDR3 is TGTGCCGGGGGGACAGGGGTTGTGCACGAGCAGTACTTC. This encodes CAGGTGVVHEQYF.

CDR3 amino acids: CASSFTGGGSPDTQYF. DNA for the CDR3: TGTGCCAGCAGCTTTACAGGGGGAGGGAGCCCAGATACGCAGTATTTT. The rearrangement links TRBV7-9 to TRBJ2-3; maybe TRBD1 (8 bases). Trimming cost V 3 bases and J 4 bases, with 17 bases left between them. Germline V lookup: CDR1 SEHNR, CDR2 FQNEAQ (reference sequence). This CDR3 region has 16 residues.

This rearrangement joins TRBV19 to TRBJ1-3; perhaps TRBD1 as D (5 bases). V lost 3 bases to trimming and J lost 0 bases, with 27 bases between them. This CDR3 is built from 21 residues. Germline lookup yields CDR1 LNHDA and CDR2 SQIVND (reference sequence). The CDR3 region is CASSISRTTGAGLRSGNTIYF. For the CDR3, the DNA is TGTGCCAGTAGTATTTCTCGGACAACTGGGGCAGGACTACGCTCTGGAAACACCATATATTTT.

The chain recombines TRBV2 with TRBJ2-7, with 9 bases lining up with TRBD1. V was pared by 6 bases and J by 2 bases, with 2 bases of the junction left unmatched. The CDR3 extends over 13 amino acids. Germline loops: CDR1 SNHLY, CDR2 FYNNEI. This chain's CDR3 is CASRWTGAYEQYF. The CDR3 bases are TGTGCCAGCAGGTGGACAGGGGCCTACGAGCAGTACTTC.

This chain connects TRBV28 to TRBJ2-7; D remains unclear. The CDR3 is 11 amino acids. With 7 bases removed from V and 2 bases from J, the gap between germline ends came to 6 bases. CDR1 is MDHEN, CDR2 SYDVKM, per germline. Here the CDR3 DNA reads TGTGCCAGCACCGGAGCCTACGAGCAGTACTTC. It yields the protein CASTGAYEQYF.

This clone is a singleton in its sample. V usage is TRBV20-1 and J usage is TRBJ2-5; D is uncertain. The germline V and J ends were trimmed by 5 bases and 5 bases, with 9 bases remaining between them. Germline CDR1 and CDR2: DFQATT and SNEGSKA (reference sequence). The CDR3 contains 11 residues. The CDR3 nucleotides are TGCAGTGCTCCCATTGCGGAGACCCAGTACTTC. As protein: CSAPIAETQYF.

V is TRBV29-1 and J is TRBJ2-1; D uncertain. The CDR3 is made up of 12 amino acids. Trimming pared 3 bases from V and 9 bases from J, leaving 12 bases between. In germline, CDR1 is SQVTM, CDR2 ANQGSEA. In nucleotides, the CDR3 is TGCAGCGTTGATCTCACTGCGTCTGAGCAGTTCTTC. It is translated as CSVDLTASEQFF.

J is TRBJ2-2 and V is TRBV3-1 (or the pseudogene TRBV3-2), with D perhaps TRBD2 (5 bases). The CDR3 totals 14 residues. Looked up from germline, CDR1 is LGHDT and CDR2 is YNNKEL (reference sequence). The V end lost 3 bases, the J end lost 8 bases, and 13 bases lay between the germline ends. The CDR3 DNA reads as TGTGCCAGCAGCCACCCCCGGCCGGGAGGGGAGCTGTTTTTT. Protein sequence: CASSHPRPGGELFF.

V gene TRBV12-3 or TRBV12-4 combines with J gene TRBJ2-3, with D possibly matching TRBD2 (6 bases). The CDR3 totals 13 residues. The ends were cut back, 9 bases at V and 0 bases at J, with 10 bases in the middle. CDR3 nucleotide sequence: TGTGCCAGTTTGGAGGGGAGCACAGATACGCAGTATTTT. Translation: CASLEGSTDTQYF.

The chain is built from TRBV19 and TRBJ1-5, with TRBD1 as a possible D gene (6 bases). Per the germline V gene, CDR1 is LNHDA and CDR2 is SQIVND (reference sequence). V was pared by 4 bases and J by 3 bases, with 10 bases between. This CDR3 comprises 14 residues. The chain's CDR3 is CASSKGQINQPQHF. For the CDR3, the DNA is TGTGCCAGTAGTAAAGGACAGATCAATCAGCCCCAGCATTTT.

The chain is built from TRBV28 and TRBJ2-3; 12 nucleotides align to TRBD2. J lost 5 bases, V lost 5 bases, and 8 bases had no gene match. In germline, CDR1 is MDHEN, CDR2 SYDVKM. The CDR3 extends over 16 amino acids. CDR3 region: CASSKGLAGGGDTQYF. The CDR3 bases are TGTGCCAGCAGTAAGGGACTAGCGGGTGGGGGAGATACGCAGTATTTT.

Here the CDR3 DNA reads TGTGCCAGCAGCCAAGATCGACGGCAGGACACTGAAGCTTTCTTT. Protein product: CASSQDRRQDTEAFF. This chain uses TRBV4-2 with TRBJ1-1; D is unresolved. CDR3 length equals 15 residues. Trimming took 0 bases from V and 3 from J, leaving 11 bases between them. Germline V CDR1 and CDR2: LGHNA, YNFKEQ.

The rearrangement uses TRBV27 and TRBJ2-1, with TRBD2 matching 9 bases. The trim removed 6 bases at V and 4 bases at J, leaving 4 bases unmatched. CDR3 length: 14 amino acids. The germline CDR1 and CDR2 sequences are MNHEY and SMNVEV (reference sequence). Here the CDR3 reads CASSLSGGYNEQFF. Here the CDR3 DNA reads TGTGCCAGCAGCCTGAGCGGGGGGTACAATGAGCAGTTCTTC.

The rearrangement joins TRBV4-2 to TRBJ1-4; 7 positions agree with TRBD1. The V and J ends lost 5 bases and 4 bases, in that order; junction bases with no gene match: 4. CDR1 is LGHNA and CDR2 is YNFKEQ in the germline V gene. This CDR3 comprises 14 residues. The CDR3 here is CASSSDRLNEKLFF. The CDR3 DNA reads TGTGCCAGCAGCTCGGACAGGCTTAATGAAAAACTGTTTTTT.

The genes are TRBV2 and TRBJ1-6; 8 positions agree with TRBD1. The germline CDR1 and CDR2 sequences are SNHLY and FYNNEI. The CDR3 consists of 14 residues. V dropped 6 bases and J dropped 13; count of bases not matched to a gene: 11. The CDR3 region is CASSGPGQGTPLHF. The CDR3, as DNA: TGTGCCAGCAGCGGGCCTGGACAGGGTACGCCCCTCCACTTT.

This clone was found once. V gene TRBV28 combines with J gene TRBJ2-7; D perhaps matches TRBD2 (6 bases). Germline V gene data show CDR1 as MDHEN and CDR2 as SYDVKM. The CDR3 has 15 residues. V lost 1 base to trimming and J lost 3 bases, with 13 bases between them. This CDR3 is CASSLSTPGDYEQYF. CDR3 DNA: TGTGCCAGCAGTTTATCCACGCCGGGGGACTACGAGCAGTACTTC.

The chain uses TRBV7-2 and TRBJ2-7; tentative D call: TRBD2 (6 bases). Trimming cost V 5 bases and J 6 bases, with 17 bases left between them. The germline V gene encodes CDR1 SGHTA and CDR2 FQGNSA. This CDR3 has 14 residues. The CDR3 is CASSPGLRPSEQYF. The CDR3 DNA reads as TGTGCCAGCAGCCCGGGACTCCGACCGAGCGAGCAGTACTTC.

This chain uses TRBV27 with TRBJ2-5; 10 bases match TRBD1. The CDR3 consists of 14 residues. Germline lookup yields CDR1 MNHEY and CDR2 SMNVEV (reference sequence). Losses at the gene ends were 5 bases for V and 5 bases for J; bases not matched to a gene: 5. In DNA, the CDR3 is TGTGCCAGCAGTCCGACAGGGGGCGGTGAGACCCAGTACTTC. This translates into CASSPTGGGETQYF.

In its sample, this clone was seen a few times. The rearrangement joins TRBV29-1 to TRBJ1-1; D unresolved. Trimming removed 3 bases at V and 3 bases at J, with 8 bases between. CDR1 is SQVTM and CDR2 is ANQGSEA in the germline V gene. The CDR3 is 12 amino acids. CDR3 in amino acids: CSVEMADTEAFF. The CDR3 nucleotides are TGCAGCGTTGAGATGGCCGACACTGAAGCTTTCTTT.

This chain joins TRBV11-2 and TRBJ2-5; the match to TRBD2 covers 11 bases. Germline loops: CDR1 SGHAT, CDR2 FQNNGV. The CDR3 has 17 residues. With 5 bases clipped from V and 2 bases from J, the junction kept 10 bases outside the gene matches. CDR3 amino acids: CASSARLGTSGQETQYF. The DNA for the CDR3 is TGTGCCAGCAGCGCCCGCCTCGGGACTAGCGGACAAGAGACCCAGTACTTC.

The chain has TRBV27 and TRBJ2-7, with D possibly TRBD2 on 5 matching bases. This CDR3 comprises 16 residues. Trimming pared 6 bases from V and 4 bases from J, leaving 22 bases between. From germline, CDR1 is MNHEY and CDR2 SMNVEV (reference sequence). CDR3 sequence: CASSRDLLAVRYEQYF. CDR3 coding DNA: TGTGCCAGCAGCCGTGACCTGCTAGCCGTACGATACGAGCAGTACTTC.

This clone was observed a handful of times. The V and J genes are TRBV15 and TRBJ2-2; unclear D gene. From germline, CDR1 is LNHNV and CDR2 YYDKDF (reference sequence). V lost 8 bases and J 6 bases, leaving 10 bases between the germline ends. This CDR3 spans 12 amino acids. The CDR3 region has the DNA TGTGCCACCGCTAGGATCCCCGGGGAGCTGTTTTTT. Encoded protein: CATARIPGELFF.

The CDR3 loop is CASSVEPGPNQPQHF. As DNA, the CDR3 is TGTGCCAGCAGCGTAGAACCAGGGCCCAATCAGCCCCAGCATTTT. The chain couples TRBV9 to TRBJ1-5; D is perhaps TRBD1 (5 bases). Trimming stripped 0 bases from V and 3 bases from J, with 10 bases between. The CDR3 covers 15 residues. Germline V CDR1 and CDR2: SGDLS, YYNGEE.

Only a few counts were recorded for this clone. This rearrangement joins TRBV5-6 to TRBJ2-7; 11 nucleotides align to TRBD2. Losses at the gene ends were 3 bases for V and 0 bases for J; bases not matched to a gene: 5. The V gene's germline CDR1 is SGHDT and CDR2 YYEEEE. The CDR3 has 16 amino acids. In DNA, the CDR3 is TGTGCCAGCAGCTACCTGACTAGCGGGGTCTCCTACGAGCAGTACTTC. It is translated as CASSYLTSGVSYEQYF.

This sequence joins TRBV3-1 (or the pseudogene TRBV3-2) and TRBJ2-7; 8 bases are shared with TRBD1. This CDR3 comprises 12 residues. Germline V gene lookup returns CDR1 LGHDT and CDR2 YNNKEL (reference sequence). The J segment lost 5 bases and the V segment lost 4 bases, leaving 1 base of the junction unmatched. Here the CDR3 reads CASSLTGDEQYF. CDR3 DNA sequence: TGTGCCAGCAGCCTGACAGGGGACGAGCAGTACTTC.

This chain connects TRBV2 to TRBJ1-5, with D hard to call. The CDR3 is 12 residues long. V dropped 4 bases and J dropped 6 bases, with 7 bases sitting between them. Germline-derived CDR1 and CDR2 are SNHLY and FYNNEI. The CDR3 reads CASSVEVQPQHF. The CDR3 coding sequence is TGTGCCAGCAGTGTTGAGGTTCAGCCCCAGCATTTT.

As DNA, the CDR3 is TGCAGCGTTGAGCGGATGAACACTGAAGCTTTCTTT. Translation: CSVERMNTEAFF. The chain employs TRBV29-1 and TRBJ1-1, with D unresolved. This CDR3 contains 12 residues. Germline V gives CDR1 SQVTM, CDR2 ANQGSEA. V was cut by 3 bases and J by 0 bases, with 5 bases left in between.